A single sample is the source of the 16 T cell receptor beta chains below, sequenced in a study of identical twins. One entry per CDR3 protein, called by TCRdb with MiXCR from the 5' RACE reads. This table holds 470,000 or so distinct CDR3 sequences, more than 20% found once. These data were likewise used in another study, on T cells expressing NK-cell markers.

The sample taken for sequencing was CD4+ T cells sorted from blood. The receptors shown here come from a woman between 18 and 30 years old in good health.

This clonotype was seen just once. The chain carries TRBV7-9 and TRBJ2-7; 7 positions match TRBD1. Germline assignment: CDR1 SEHNR and CDR2 FQNEAQ (reference sequence). The V and J ends lost 5 bases and 2 bases, in that order; junction bases with no gene match: 6. This CDR3 contains 14 residues. The CDR3 nucleotides read TGTGCCAGCAGCCGTCGGGACAGACCCTACGAGCAGTACTTC. Translating it yields CASSRRDRPYEQYF.

The genes are TRBV20-1 and TRBJ2-4; D remains ambiguous. The CDR3 consists of 11 residues. Per the germline V gene, CDR1 is DFQATT and CDR2 is SNEGSKA (reference sequence). V shed 3 bases and J shed 12 bases, with 12 bases lying between them. The CDR3 loop reads CSASPISDQYF. Written as DNA, the CDR3 is TGCAGTGCTAGTCCCATAAGTGATCAGTACTTC.

In its sample, this clonotype was seen a few times. The chain joins TRBV5-1 to TRBJ2-3; D is perhaps TRBD2 (5 bases). The CDR3 has 16 amino acids. With 0 bases removed from V and 2 bases from J, the gap between germline ends came to 13 bases. The V gene's germline CDR1 is SGHRS and CDR2 YFSETQ. The CDR3 reads CASSLDGEIYTDTQYF. CDR3 bases: TGCGCCAGCAGCTTGGATGGGGAGATTTACACAGATACGCAGTATTTT.

This clonotype was seen more than once but under ten times. The chain links TRBV20-1 to TRBJ2-1; D is perhaps TRBD2 (5 bases). The CDR3 sequence is 12 residues long. Trimming removed 6 bases at V and 7 bases at J, with 13 bases between. Germline assignment: CDR1 DFQATT and CDR2 SNEGSKA (reference sequence). This CDR3 is CSAPNQRNEQFF. CDR3 nucleotide sequence: TGCAGTGCGCCGAATCAGCGGAATGAGCAGTTCTTC.

This clonotype was counted only a few times. The chain joins TRBV5-5 to TRBJ2-7; TRBD1 might be the D (5 bases). The germline V gene has CDR1 SGHKS and CDR2 YYEKEE (reference sequence). The CDR3 covers 14 residues. Trimming pared 2 bases from V and 1 base from J, leaving 10 bases between. The CDR3 bases are TGTGCCAGCAGCTTCAGGGCTGAATCCTACGAGCAGTACTTC. Its translation: CASSFRAESYEQYF.

The CDR3 loop is CSPGLAGGPPNEQFF. The CDR3 DNA follows: TGCAGTCCGGGACTAGCGGGGGGGCCTCCCAATGAGCAGTTCTTC. V usage is TRBV20-1 and J usage is TRBJ2-1; 16 bases match TRBD2. Trimming at V came to 8 bases and at J to 6 bases, leaving 7 bases not matched to a gene. This CDR3 comprises 15 residues. Germline V gene sequence: CDR1 DFQATT, CDR2 SNEGSKA (reference sequence).

This clonotype was recorded a few times. The chain recombines TRBV12-3 or TRBV12-4 with TRBJ2-1; D uncertain. CDR3 length: 14 residues. Trimming removed 7 bases from V and 7 bases from J, with 17 bases in between. DNA for the CDR3: TGTGCCAGCACCTTTCAGACCGGAGAGAATGAGCAGTTCTTC. It translates to CASTFQTGENEQFF.

V and J are TRBV5-1 and TRBJ2-2; TRBD1 is a possible D gene (6 bases). Trimming removed 1 base from V and 7 bases from J, with 14 bases in between. CDR1 SGHRS and CDR2 YFSETQ come from the germline V gene. The CDR3 length is 15 residues. The CDR3 DNA reads as TGCGCCAGCAGCTTGCAGGGGTCCTCTCTCGGGGAGCTGTTTTTT. Amino acids: CASSLQGSSLGELFF.

The chain carries TRBV7-2 and TRBJ2-6; D perhaps matches TRBD2 (5 bases). CDR3 size: 16 residues. From germline, CDR1 is SGHTA and CDR2 FQGNSA. V dropped 5 bases and J dropped 4 bases, with 15 bases sitting between them. The CDR3 nucleotides read TGTGCCAGCAGCCCGAGGGTAACGGCGGGGGCCAACGTCCTGACTTTC. This encodes CASSPRVTAGANVLTF.

The chain joins TRBV5-1 to TRBJ1-1; D gene uncertain. Trimming took 2 bases from V and 2 from J, leaving 13 bases between them. This CDR3 is built from 15 residues. The germline V gene has CDR1 SGHRS and CDR2 YFSETQ. The CDR3 nucleotides read TGCGCCAGCAGCTTTCATCCGGGTATCAACACTGAAGCTTTCTTT. The encoded protein is CASSFHPGINTEAFF.

The chain combines TRBV6-1 with TRBJ1-1; 8 bases fit TRBD1. The CDR3 runs to 16 residues. Germline assignment: CDR1 MNHNS and CDR2 SASEGT. The V and J ends lost 4 bases and 0 bases, in that order; junction bases with no gene match: 7. DNA of the CDR3: TGTGCCAGCAGTGGGACAGGGACCCCAATGAACACTGAAGCTTTCTTT. This codes for CASSGTGTPMNTEAFF.

CDR3 residues: CASSQGQGTGYTF. CDR3 bases: TGTGCCAGCAGCCAAGGACAGGGTACTGGCTACACCTTC. This chain connects TRBV3-1 to TRBJ1-2; 7 positions match TRBD1. The CDR3 loop spans 13 amino acids. Unmatched junction bases numbered 3, after V lost 1 base and J lost 7 bases. Germline CDR1 LGHDT, CDR2 YNNKEL (reference sequence).

The chain uses TRBV15 and TRBJ2-2, with D hard to call. Trimming removed 0 bases at V and 6 bases at J, with 5 bases between. The CDR3 spans 13 residues. CDR1 is LNHNV and CDR2 is YYDKDF in the germline V gene (reference sequence). CDR3 sequence reads: CATSREYPGELFF. Here the CDR3 DNA reads TGTGCCACCAGCAGAGAGTATCCCGGGGAGCTGTTTTTT.

This clonotype was seen a handful of times. The chain is built from TRBV6-2 or TRBV6-3 and TRBJ2-1, with a tentative D call TRBD2 (6 bases). The CDR3 is 12 residues long. V lost 8 bases to trimming and J lost 1 base, with 6 bases between them. Germline lookup yields CDR1 MNHEY and CDR2 SVGEGT. The CDR3 region is CASGLSYNEQFF. The CDR3 DNA is TGTGCCAGCGGACTATCCTACAATGAGCAGTTCTTC.

This clonotype ranks as medium-sized. V usage is TRBV5-5 and J usage is TRBJ2-7; D is uncertain. Trimming cost V 1 base and J 4 bases, with 6 bases left between them. This CDR3 is built from 12 residues. Germline lookup yields CDR1 SGHKS and CDR2 YYEKEE (reference sequence). The CDR3 protein is CASSLMGYEQYF. CDR3 DNA sequence: TGTGCCAGCAGCTTGATGGGGTACGAGCAGTACTTC.

This clonotype was recorded only once. The V and J genes are TRBV20-1 and TRBJ2-1; D uncertain. Germline V gene lookup returns CDR1 DFQATT and CDR2 SNEGSKA (reference sequence). This CDR3 is built from 14 residues. V was clipped by 2 bases and J by 9 bases, with 17 bases between them. CDR3 sequence reads: CSARIPNKSPEQFF. CDR3 in DNA: TGCAGTGCTAGAATTCCCAATAAGTCCCCTGAGCAGTTCTTC.